This T cell receptor (beta chain) is from a study of identical twins. General study results and limits: Cord blood's abundant beta clonotypes had fewer insertions, unlike memory repertoires. Out-of-frame beta sequences exhibited a weaker degree of excess twin sharing.

The length of the CDR3 is 15 residues. Trimming removed 2 bases at V and 0 bases at J, with 8 bases between. CDR1 MGHDK and CDR2 SYGVNS come from the germline V gene. As regards this clonotype: Its antigen is still unknown.

Unique molecular identifiers were present on the cDNA, which also gained a universal primer site by template switching. A single record per CDR3 protein comes from TCRdb applying MiXCR to the 5' RACE reads. Among fewer than 250,000 distinct CDR3 sequences listed, 7.5% were seen once. These data were also filed under a second study, of yellow fever vaccine responses in identical twins. That study adds: Twins' vaccine T cell responses were reported to seem partly convergent and partly personalized.

This TCR was sampled from a young woman in good health. The chain carries TRBV25-1 and TRBJ2-4; D may be TRBD2 (5 bases). The sequenced sample consisted of CD8+ T cells sorted from blood. The CDR3 reads CASSEDGLAKNIQYF. The CDR3 DNA follows: TGTGCCAGCAGTGAAGATGGACTAGCCAAAAACATTCAGTACTTC.